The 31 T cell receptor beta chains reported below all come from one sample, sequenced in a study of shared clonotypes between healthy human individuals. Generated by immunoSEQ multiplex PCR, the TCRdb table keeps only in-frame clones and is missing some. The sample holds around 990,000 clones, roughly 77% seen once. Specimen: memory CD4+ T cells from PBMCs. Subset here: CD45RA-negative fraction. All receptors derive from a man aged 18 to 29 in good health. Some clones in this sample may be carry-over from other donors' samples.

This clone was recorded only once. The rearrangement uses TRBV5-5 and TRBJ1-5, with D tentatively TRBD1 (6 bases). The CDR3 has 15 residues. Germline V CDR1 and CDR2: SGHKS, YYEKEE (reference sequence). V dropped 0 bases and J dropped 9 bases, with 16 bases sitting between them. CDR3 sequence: CASSLVAGDRWPQHF. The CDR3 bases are TGTGCCAGCAGCTTGGTTGCAGGTGACAGGTGGCCCCAGCATTTT.

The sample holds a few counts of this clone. CDR3 sequence reads: CARSSKPGLAGGPETQYF. CDR3 nucleotides: TGTGCCAGAAGCTCTAAACCGGGACTAGCGGGAGGGCCAGAGACCCAGTACTTC. The chain has TRBV5-3 and TRBJ2-5, with TRBD2 matching 16 bases. TRBV5-3 is an ORF, and what it does is uncertain. V dropped 3 bases and J dropped 4; count of bases not matched to a gene: 9. The CDR3 extends over 18 amino acids.

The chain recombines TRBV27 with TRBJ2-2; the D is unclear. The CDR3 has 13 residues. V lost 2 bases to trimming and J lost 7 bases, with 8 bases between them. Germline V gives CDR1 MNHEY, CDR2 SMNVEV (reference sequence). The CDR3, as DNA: TGTGCCAGCAGTTTAACCCTAATCGGGGAGCTGTTTTTT. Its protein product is CASSLTLIGELFF.

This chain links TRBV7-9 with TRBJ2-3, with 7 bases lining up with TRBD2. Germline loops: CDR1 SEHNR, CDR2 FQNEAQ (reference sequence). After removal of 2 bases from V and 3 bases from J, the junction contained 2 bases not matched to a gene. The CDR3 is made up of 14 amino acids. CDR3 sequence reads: CASSLRRETDTQYF. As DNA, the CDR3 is TGTGCCAGCAGCTTAAGGCGGGAGACAGATACGCAGTATTTT.

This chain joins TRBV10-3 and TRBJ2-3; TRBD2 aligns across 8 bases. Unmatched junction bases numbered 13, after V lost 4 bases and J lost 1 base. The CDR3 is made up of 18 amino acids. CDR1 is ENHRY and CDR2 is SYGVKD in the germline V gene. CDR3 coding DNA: TGTGCCATCAGTGTTCAGGGAGGGGAACTAGCGGGCACAGATACGCAGTATTTT. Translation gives CAISVQGGELAGTDTQYF.

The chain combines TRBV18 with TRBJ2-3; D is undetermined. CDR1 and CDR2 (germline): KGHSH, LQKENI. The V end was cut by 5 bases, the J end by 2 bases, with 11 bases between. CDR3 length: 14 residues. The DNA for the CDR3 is TGTGCCAGCTCATCCTTGGGTTCCACAGATACGCAGTATTTT. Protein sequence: CASSSLGSTDTQYF.

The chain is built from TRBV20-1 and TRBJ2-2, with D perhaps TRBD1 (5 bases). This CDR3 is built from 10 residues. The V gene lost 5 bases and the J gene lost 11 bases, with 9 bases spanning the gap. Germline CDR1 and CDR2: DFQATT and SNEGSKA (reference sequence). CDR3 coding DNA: TGCAGTGCTCGGCAGGGAGAGCTGTTTTTT. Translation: CSARQGELFF.

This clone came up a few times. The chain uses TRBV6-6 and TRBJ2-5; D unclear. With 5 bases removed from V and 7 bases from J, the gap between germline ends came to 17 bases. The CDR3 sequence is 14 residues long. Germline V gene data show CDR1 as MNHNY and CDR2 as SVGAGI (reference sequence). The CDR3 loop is CASSDVIAWTTQYF. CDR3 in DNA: TGTGCCAGCAGTGACGTTATTGCGTGGACGACCCAGTACTTC.

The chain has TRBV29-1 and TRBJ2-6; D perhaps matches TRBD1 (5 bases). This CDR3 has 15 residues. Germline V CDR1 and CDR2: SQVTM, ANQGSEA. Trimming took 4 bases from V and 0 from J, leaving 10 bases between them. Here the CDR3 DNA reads TGCAGCGTTGTAGGGGCTCTCTCTGGGGCCAACGTCCTGACTTTC. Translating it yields CSVVGALSGANVLTF.

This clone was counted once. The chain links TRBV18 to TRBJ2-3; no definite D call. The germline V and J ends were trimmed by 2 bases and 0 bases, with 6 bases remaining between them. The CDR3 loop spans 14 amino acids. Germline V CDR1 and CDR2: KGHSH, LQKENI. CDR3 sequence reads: CASSPRASTDTQYF. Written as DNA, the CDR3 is TGTGCCAGCTCACCAAGGGCTAGCACAGATACGCAGTATTTT.

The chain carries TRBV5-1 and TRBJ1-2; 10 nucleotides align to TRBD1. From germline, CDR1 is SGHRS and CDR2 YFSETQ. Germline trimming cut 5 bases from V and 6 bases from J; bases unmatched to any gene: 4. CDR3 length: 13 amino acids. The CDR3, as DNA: TGCGCCAGCAGGACCGGGACAGGGGATGGCTACACCTTC. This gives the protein CASRTGTGDGYTF.

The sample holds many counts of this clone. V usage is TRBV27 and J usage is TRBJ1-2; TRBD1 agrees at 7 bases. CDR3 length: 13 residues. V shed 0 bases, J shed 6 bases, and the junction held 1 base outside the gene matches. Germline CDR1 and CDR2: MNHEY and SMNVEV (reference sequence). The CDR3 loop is CASSLSRGHGYTF. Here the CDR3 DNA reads TGTGCCAGCAGTTTATCAAGGGGGCATGGCTACACCTTC.

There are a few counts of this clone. The CDR3 region is CASSLVTGKAAFF. The CDR3 DNA reads TGTGCCAGCAGCTTAGTGACAGGGAAAGCGGCTTTCTTT. This rearrangement joins TRBV7-9 to TRBJ1-1; TRBD1 matches at 7 bases. CDR1 is SEHNR and CDR2 is FQNEAQ in the germline V gene (reference sequence). V dropped 1 base and J dropped 11; count of bases not matched to a gene: 7. The CDR3 contains 13 residues.

The CDR3 spells CASREGRNTEAFF. The CDR3 DNA reads TGTGCCAGCAGAGAGGGTAGGAACACTGAAGCTTTCTTT. The chain combines TRBV6-1 with TRBJ1-1; D is unclear. In germline, CDR1 is MNHNS, CDR2 SASEGT. The CDR3 is made up of 13 amino acids. V was cut by 6 bases and J by 1 base, with 9 bases left in between.

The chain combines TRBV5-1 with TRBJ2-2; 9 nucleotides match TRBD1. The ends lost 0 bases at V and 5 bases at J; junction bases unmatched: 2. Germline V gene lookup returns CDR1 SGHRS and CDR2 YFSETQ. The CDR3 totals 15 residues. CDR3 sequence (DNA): TGCGCCAGCAGCTTGGGAGGGACAGGGACCGGGGAGCTGTTTTTT. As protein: CASSLGGTGTGELFF.

CDR3 sequence reads: CASGGGALGNQPQHF. DNA of the CDR3: TGTGCGTCTGGCGGGGGGGCCCTGGGCAATCAGCCCCAGCATTTT. The chain couples TRBV6-1 to TRBJ1-5; D possibly corresponds to TRBD1 (6 bases). Germline loops: CDR1 MNHNS, CDR2 SASEGT. The length of the CDR3 is 15 residues.

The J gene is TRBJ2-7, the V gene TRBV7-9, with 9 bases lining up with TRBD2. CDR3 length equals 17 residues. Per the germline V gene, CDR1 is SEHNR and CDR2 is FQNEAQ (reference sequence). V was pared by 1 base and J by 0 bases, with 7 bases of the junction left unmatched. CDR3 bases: TGTGCCAGCAGCTTAGTTTCGCTAGCGGGAACCTCCTACGAGCAGTACTTC. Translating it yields CASSLVSLAGTSYEQYF.

This chain's CDR3 is CASSRRPTSRETQYF. The DNA for the CDR3 is TGTGCCAGCAGCCGACGACCAACATCTCGGGAGACCCAGTACTTC. This chain connects TRBV6-5 to TRBJ2-5; no firm D call. This CDR3 spans 15 amino acids. CDR1 MNHEY and CDR2 SVGAGI come from the germline V gene. V was trimmed by 6 bases and J by 5 bases, leaving 19 bases between them.

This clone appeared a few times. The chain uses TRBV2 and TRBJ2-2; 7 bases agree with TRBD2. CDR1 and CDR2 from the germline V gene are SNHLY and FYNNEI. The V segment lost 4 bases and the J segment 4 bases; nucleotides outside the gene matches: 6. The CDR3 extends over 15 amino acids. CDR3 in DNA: TGTGCCAGCAGTGGACGGGGGAGGGGCACCGGGGAGCTGTTTTTT. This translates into CASSGRGRGTGELFF.

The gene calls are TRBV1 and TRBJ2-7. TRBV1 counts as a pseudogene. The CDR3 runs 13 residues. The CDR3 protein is CTSSQEKAGEQYF. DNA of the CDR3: TGCACCAGCAGCCAAGAAAAGGCCGGCGAGCAGTACTTC.

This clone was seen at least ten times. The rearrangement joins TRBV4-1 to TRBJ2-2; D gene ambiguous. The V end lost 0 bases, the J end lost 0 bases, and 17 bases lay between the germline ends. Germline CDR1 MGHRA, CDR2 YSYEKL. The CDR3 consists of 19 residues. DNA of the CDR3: TGCGCCAGCAGCCAAGAAGGATGGTTGACGAAGACGAACACCGGGGAGCTGTTTTTT. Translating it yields CASSQEGWLTKTNTGELFF.

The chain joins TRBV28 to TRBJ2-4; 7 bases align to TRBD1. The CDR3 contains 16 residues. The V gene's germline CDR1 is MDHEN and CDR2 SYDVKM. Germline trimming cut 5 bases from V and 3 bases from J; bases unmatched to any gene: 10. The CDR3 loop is CASSPRGLQDKNIQYF. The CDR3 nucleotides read TGTGCCAGCAGTCCGAGGGGGCTGCAAGACAAAAACATTCAGTACTTC.

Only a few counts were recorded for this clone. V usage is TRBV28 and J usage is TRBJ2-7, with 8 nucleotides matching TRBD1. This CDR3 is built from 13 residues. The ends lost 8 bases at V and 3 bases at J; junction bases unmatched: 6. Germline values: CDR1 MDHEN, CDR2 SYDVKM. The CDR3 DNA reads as TGTGCCAGCCTGGACAGGGACAACTACGAGCAGTACTTC. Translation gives CASLDRDNYEQYF.

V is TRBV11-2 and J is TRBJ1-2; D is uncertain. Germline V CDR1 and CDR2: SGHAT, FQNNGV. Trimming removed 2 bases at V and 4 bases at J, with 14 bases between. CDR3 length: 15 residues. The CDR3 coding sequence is TGTGCCAGCAGCTTACAATTACGCATGAGCTATGGCTACACCTTC. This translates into CASSLQLRMSYGYTF.

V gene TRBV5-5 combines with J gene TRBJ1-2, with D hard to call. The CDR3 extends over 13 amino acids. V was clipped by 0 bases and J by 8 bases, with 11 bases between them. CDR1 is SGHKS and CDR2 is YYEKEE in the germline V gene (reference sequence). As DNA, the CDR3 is TGTGCCAGCAGCTTGGGACATTCCCCGGGCTACACCTTC. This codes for CASSLGHSPGYTF. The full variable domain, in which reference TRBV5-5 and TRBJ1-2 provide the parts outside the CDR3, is DAGVTQSPTHLIKTRGQQVTLRCSPISGHKSVSWYQQVLGQGPQFIFQYYEKEERGRGNFPDRFSARQFPNYSSELNVNALLLGDSALYLCASSLGHSPGYTFGSGTRLTVV.

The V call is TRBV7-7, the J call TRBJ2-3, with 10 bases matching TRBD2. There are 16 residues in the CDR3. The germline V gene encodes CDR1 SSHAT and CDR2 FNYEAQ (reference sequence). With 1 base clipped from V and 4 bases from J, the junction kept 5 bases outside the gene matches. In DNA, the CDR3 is TGTGCCAGCAGCTTAGGGCTAGCGGGAGTTTCAGATACGCAGTATTTT. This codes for CASSLGLAGVSDTQYF.

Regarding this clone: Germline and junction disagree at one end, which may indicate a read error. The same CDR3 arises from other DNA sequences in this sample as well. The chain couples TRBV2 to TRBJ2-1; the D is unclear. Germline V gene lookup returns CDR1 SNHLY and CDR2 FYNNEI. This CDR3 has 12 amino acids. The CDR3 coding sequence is TGTGCCAGCAGAGAAGCTGGGAATGAGCAGTTCTTC. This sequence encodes CASREAGNEQFF.

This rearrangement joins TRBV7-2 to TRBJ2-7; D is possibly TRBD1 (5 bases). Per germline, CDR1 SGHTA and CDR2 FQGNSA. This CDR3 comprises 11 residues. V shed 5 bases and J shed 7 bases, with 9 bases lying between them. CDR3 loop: CASSRYREQYF. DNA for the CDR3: TGTGCCAGCAGCCGGTACAGGGAGCAGTACTTC.

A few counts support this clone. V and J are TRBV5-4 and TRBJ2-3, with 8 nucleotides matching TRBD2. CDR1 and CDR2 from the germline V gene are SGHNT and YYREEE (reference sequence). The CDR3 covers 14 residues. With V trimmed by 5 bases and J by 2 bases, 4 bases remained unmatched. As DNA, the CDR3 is TGTGCCAGCAGGCTAGCGGGCCTCACAGATACGCAGTATTTT. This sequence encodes CASRLAGLTDTQYF.

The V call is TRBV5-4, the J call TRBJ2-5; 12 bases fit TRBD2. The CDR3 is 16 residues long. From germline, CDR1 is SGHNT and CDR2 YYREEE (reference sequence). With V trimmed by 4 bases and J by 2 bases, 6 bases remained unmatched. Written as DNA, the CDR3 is TGTGCCAGCAGCCCTGGACTAGCGGGACTACAAGAGACCCAGTACTTC. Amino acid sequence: CASSPGLAGLQETQYF.

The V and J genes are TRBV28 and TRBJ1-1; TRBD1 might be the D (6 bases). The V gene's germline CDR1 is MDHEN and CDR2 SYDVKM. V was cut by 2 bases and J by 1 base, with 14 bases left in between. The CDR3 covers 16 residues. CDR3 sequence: CASSLIQGRGNTEAFF. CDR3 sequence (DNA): TGTGCCAGCAGTTTAATCCAGGGGAGGGGGAACACTGAAGCTTTCTTT.